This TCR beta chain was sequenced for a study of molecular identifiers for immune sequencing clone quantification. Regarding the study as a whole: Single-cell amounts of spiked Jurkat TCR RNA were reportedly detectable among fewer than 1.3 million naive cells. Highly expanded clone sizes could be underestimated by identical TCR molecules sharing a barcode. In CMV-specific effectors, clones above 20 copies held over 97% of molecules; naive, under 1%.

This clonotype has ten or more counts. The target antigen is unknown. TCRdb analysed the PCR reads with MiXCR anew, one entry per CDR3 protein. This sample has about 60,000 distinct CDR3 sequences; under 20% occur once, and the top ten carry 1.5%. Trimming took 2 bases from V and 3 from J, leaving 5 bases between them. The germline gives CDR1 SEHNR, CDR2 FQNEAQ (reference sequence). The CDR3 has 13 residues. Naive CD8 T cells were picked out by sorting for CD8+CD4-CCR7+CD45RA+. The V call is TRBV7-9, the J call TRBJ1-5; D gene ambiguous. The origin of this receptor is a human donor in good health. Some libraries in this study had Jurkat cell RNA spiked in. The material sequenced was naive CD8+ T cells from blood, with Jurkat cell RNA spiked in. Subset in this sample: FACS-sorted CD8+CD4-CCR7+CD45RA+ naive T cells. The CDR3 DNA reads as TGTGCCAGCAGCTTAAGTTTCAATCAGCCCCAGCATTTT. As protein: CASSLSFNQPQHF.